The entry that follows covers one T cell receptor (beta chain) sequence. Method: immunoSEQ multiplex PCR; TCRdb's copy keeps in-frame clones and lacks some. Of over 120,000 clones listed, roughly 79% are singletons. Germline V gives CDR1 KGHDR, CDR2 SFDVKD. The CDR3 length is 14 residues. The ends were cut back, 4 bases at V and 6 bases at J, with 13 bases in the middle. This record belongs to a study of blood T cell repertoires in COVID-19. The rearrangement uses TRBV24-1 and TRBJ2-3; D perhaps matches TRBD1 (5 bases). The source is a human donor in a cohort sampled during active COVID-19. What was sequenced was peripheral blood. The CDR3 nucleotides are TGTGCCACCAGTGAGCAGGGAATTAAGGATACGCAGTATTTT. Amino acids: CATSEQGIKDTQYF.